Each of the 11 T cell receptor beta chains below was sequenced from the same sample in a study of lymphopenia after photon versus proton radiotherapy. The assay was immunoSEQ multiplex PCR, and TCRdb's table has in-frame clones only and misses some. The sample has about 19,000 clones; around nine tenths are singletons. Material: peripheral blood, obtained from a patient treated with photon-based radiotherapy. All receptors derive from a man aged 60 to 75 with pancreatic cancer.

V gene TRBV14 combines with J gene TRBJ1-6; no clear D. This CDR3 spans 14 amino acids. The V and J ends lost 1 base and 11 bases respectively, with 12 bases between them. Germline lookup yields CDR1 SGHDN and CDR2 FVKESK. CDR3 sequence reads: CASSQARARTPLHF. The CDR3 nucleotides are TGTGCCAGCAGCCAAGCCCGGGCCAGGACACCCCTCCACTTT.

This sequence joins TRBV5-4 and TRBJ2-5; 9 bases line up with TRBD1. With 4 bases clipped from V and 4 bases from J, the junction kept 2 bases outside the gene matches. Germline CDR1 and CDR2: SGHNT and YYREEE (reference sequence). The CDR3 spans 13 residues. The chain's CDR3 is CASSPTGGETQYF. For the CDR3, the DNA is TGTGCCAGCAGCCCGACAGGGGGAGAGACCCAGTACTTC. Filled out from reference TRBV5-4 and TRBJ2-5, the complete variable domain reads ETGVTQSPTHLIKTRGQQVTLRCSSQSGHNTVSWYQQALGQGPQFIFQYYREEENGRGNFPPRFSGLQFPNYSSELNVNALELDDSALYLCASSPTGGETQYFGPGTRLLVL.

This clone is a singleton in its sample. The chain uses TRBV7-2 and TRBJ2-7; D may correspond to TRBD1 or TRBD2 (5 bases each). The CDR3 length is 16 residues. The germline V and J ends were trimmed by 2 bases and 2 bases, with 16 bases remaining between them. Per germline, CDR1 SGHTA and CDR2 FQGNSA. Here the CDR3 DNA reads TGTGCCAGCAGCTTACGACCGAATCCGGGGCCCTACGAGCAGTACTTC. As protein: CASSLRPNPGPYEQYF.

The chain combines TRBV7-2 with TRBJ1-1; maybe TRBD1 (5 bases). This CDR3 has 14 amino acids. The V end lost 2 bases, the J end lost 4 bases, and 11 bases lay between the germline ends. Germline V lookup: CDR1 SGHTA, CDR2 FQGNSA. The CDR3 loop reads CASSLFQGRTEAFF. The DNA for the CDR3 is TGTGCCAGCAGCTTATTCCAGGGTCGCACTGAAGCTTTCTTT.

The chain's CDR3 is CASSEGAYEQYF. The CDR3, as DNA: TGCGCCAGCAGTGAAGGGGCCTACGAGCAGTACTTC. The chain is built from TRBV5-1 and TRBJ2-7; D might be TRBD1 (5 bases). The V and J ends lost 5 bases and 2 bases respectively, with 8 bases between them. The germline V gene has CDR1 SGHRS and CDR2 YFSETQ. The CDR3 consists of 12 residues. Looking up the rest from reference TRBV5-1 and TRBJ2-7 gives the full variable domain: KAGVTQTPRYLIKTRGQQVTLSCSPISGHRSVSWYQQTPGQGLQFLFEYFSETQRNKGNFPGRFSGRQFSNSRSEMNVSTLELGDSALYLCASSEGAYEQYFGPGTRLTVT.

The gene calls are TRBV27 and TRBJ2-4; TRBD1 matches at 7 bases. There are 16 residues in the CDR3. With V trimmed by 6 bases and J by 1 base, 9 bases remained unmatched. Germline V lookup: CDR1 MNHEY, CDR2 SMNVEV (reference sequence). The CDR3 DNA sequence: TGTGCCAGCAGAGGGGGCATTGGACGTGCCAAAAACATTCAGTACTTC. It yields the protein CASRGGIGRAKNIQYF.

V is TRBV29-1 and J is TRBJ2-7, with TRBD1 matching 8 bases. Germline CDR1 is SQVTM and CDR2 is ANQGSEA. The CDR3 spans 13 residues. The V gene end was trimmed by 6 bases and the J gene end by 3 bases; junction bases not matched to a gene: 7. CDR3 in amino acids: CSVRTGSDYEQYF. CDR3 DNA sequence: TGCAGCGTCAGGACAGGGAGTGACTACGAGCAGTACTTC.

The chain combines TRBV4-2 with TRBJ2-7, with D hard to call. The CDR3 covers 16 residues. From germline, CDR1 is LGHNA and CDR2 YNFKEQ. The V gene lost 4 bases and the J gene lost 0 bases, with 16 bases spanning the gap. The CDR3 spells CASSRTETFSSYEQYF. DNA of the CDR3: TGTGCCAGCAGCCGGACCGAGACGTTTAGCTCCTACGAGCAGTACTTC.

The chain uses TRBV5-1 and TRBJ1-1, with TRBD1 identical over 7 bases. Germline CDR1 is SGHRS and CDR2 is YFSETQ. The CDR3 runs 17 residues. The V gene end was trimmed by 2 bases and the J gene end by 4 bases; junction bases not matched to a gene: 14. CDR3 nucleotide sequence: TGCGCCAGCAGCTTAATCTCGAGTACAGGGGAATTCACTGAAGCTTTCTTT. Translation: CASSLISSTGEFTEAFF.

The chain employs TRBV19 and TRBJ2-7; D is unclear. CDR1 and CDR2 from the germline V gene are LNHDA and SQIVND (reference sequence). The CDR3 spans 14 residues. V was clipped by 1 base and J by 1 base, with 8 bases between them. For the CDR3, the DNA is TGTGCCAGTAGTATAGGGATGGGTTCCTACGAGCAGTACTTC. Amino acids: CASSIGMGSYEQYF.

J is TRBJ2-5 and V is TRBV7-2, with D unclear. From germline, CDR1 is SGHTA and CDR2 FQGNSA. This CDR3 has 15 amino acids. Trimming shortened V by 0 bases and J by 0 bases, and 8 bases separated the two germline ends. CDR3 sequence: CASSLARSYQETQYF. DNA for the CDR3: TGTGCCAGCAGCTTAGCGCGGTCCTACCAAGAGACCCAGTACTTC.